The rows below give T cell receptor beta chains drawn from one sample of a study of T cells in Graves' hyperthyroidism and ophthalmopathy. Via MiXCR, TCRdb re-called the multiplex PCR reads, giving one row per CDR3 protein. The table lists nearly 600,000 distinct CDR3 sequences, 12% to 15% of them singletons. Sequenced input: blood. All receptors derive from a young woman with Graves' ophthalmopathy. The CDR3 runs from the conserved cysteine through the conserved F or W.

CDR3aa	len	v_gene	j_gene
CATSDLWGASVDTGELFF	18	TRBV24-1	TRBJ2-2
CASSLVRGLGLSDNSPLHF	19	TRBV13	TRBJ1-6
CASSKGRPNTGELFF	15	TRBV5-6	TRBJ2-2
CATSDLFGAEETQYF	15	TRBV24-1	TRBJ2-5
CASSLGGGDQEQYF	14	TRBV7-9	TRBJ2-7
CSARLGTEAFF	11	TRBV20-1	TRBJ1-1
CASSVTSGGYEQYF	14	TRBV19	TRBJ2-7
CASSLGASGFGVQYF	15	TRBV7-2	TRBJ2-7
CASIATDGRNSPLHF	15	TRBV6-2/TRBV6-3	TRBJ1-6
CASLRTGGQGEQFF	14	TRBV5-5	TRBJ2-1
CASSQDPGTSGRAGNEQFF	19	TRBV11-2	TRBJ2-1
CAISDSFYGYTF	12	TRBV10-3	TRBJ1-2
CASSQDQAGPYNEQFF	16	TRBV4-2	TRBJ2-1
CASSQQGFNQPQHF	14	TRBV6-1	TRBJ1-5
CASTDSWGTEAFF	13	TRBV7-8	TRBJ1-1
CASSLWSGLAGGPYNEQFF	19	TRBV7-2	TRBJ2-1
CASSQVEAGGYTF	13	TRBV3-1	TRBJ1-2
CASLAEDGEQYF	12	TRBV7-2	TRBJ2-7
CASSSGTGEGYEQYF	15	TRBV7-9	TRBJ2-7
CSARDSRGSYNEQFF	15	TRBV20-1	TRBJ2-1
CASSEGLAGRTYEQYF	16	TRBV9	TRBJ2-7
CASSPTGKSYEQYF	14	TRBV27	TRBJ2-7
CATRPDREGNEQYF	14	TRBV10-3	TRBJ2-7
CASSQDLSVWADTGELFF	18	TRBV3-1	TRBJ2-2
CASTRHLEGGYGYTF	15	TRBV6-2/TRBV6-3	TRBJ1-2
CSARDLGGRPGNEQFF	16	TRBV20-1	TRBJ2-1
CASRQIGGSYEQYF	14	TRBV5-1	TRBJ2-7
CSARDNPFVIAGGDYNEQFF	20	TRBV20-1	TRBJ2-1
CASRSGTANSPLHF	14	TRBV19	TRBJ1-6
CASIARGLAGGPTLYEQYF	19	TRBV2	TRBJ2-7
CASSYTPSGNTIYF	14	TRBV27	TRBJ1-3
CASSFQGVDTYEQYF	15	TRBV5-1	TRBJ2-7
CASSNSPTGIDGYTF	15	TRBV12-3/TRBV12-4	TRBJ1-2
CASSYLLWRANTEAFF	16	TRBV6-2/TRBV6-3	TRBJ1-1
CASSSRLAGYTGELFF	16	TRBV11-1	TRBJ2-2
CASRQIAQETQYF	13	TRBV14	TRBJ2-5
CATSSLQGSEAFF	13	TRBV15	TRBJ1-1
CAIQPTNTGELFF	13	TRBV12-3/TRBV12-4	TRBJ2-2
CASASLVEQFF	11	TRBV12-3/TRBV12-4	TRBJ2-1
CASSSGSTGEKLFF	14	TRBV2	TRBJ1-4
CASSFQGTGELFF	13	TRBV12-3/TRBV12-4	TRBJ2-2